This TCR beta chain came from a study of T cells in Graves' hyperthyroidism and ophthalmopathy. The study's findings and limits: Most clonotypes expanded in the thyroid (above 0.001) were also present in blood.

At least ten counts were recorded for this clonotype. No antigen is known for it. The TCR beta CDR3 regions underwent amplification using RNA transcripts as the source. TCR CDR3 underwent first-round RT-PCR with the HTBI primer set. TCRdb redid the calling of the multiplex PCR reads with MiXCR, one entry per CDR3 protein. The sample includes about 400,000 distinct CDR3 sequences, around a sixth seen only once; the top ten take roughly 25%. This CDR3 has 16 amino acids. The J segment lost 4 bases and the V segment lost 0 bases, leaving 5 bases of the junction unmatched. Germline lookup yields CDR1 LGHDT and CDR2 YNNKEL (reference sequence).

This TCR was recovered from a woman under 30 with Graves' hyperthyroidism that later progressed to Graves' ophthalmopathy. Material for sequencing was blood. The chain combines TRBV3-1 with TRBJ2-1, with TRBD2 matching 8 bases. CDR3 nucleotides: TGTGCCAGCAGCCAAGATACGGGAGGGCCTTACAATGAGCAGTTCTTC. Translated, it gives CASSQDTGGPYNEQFF.